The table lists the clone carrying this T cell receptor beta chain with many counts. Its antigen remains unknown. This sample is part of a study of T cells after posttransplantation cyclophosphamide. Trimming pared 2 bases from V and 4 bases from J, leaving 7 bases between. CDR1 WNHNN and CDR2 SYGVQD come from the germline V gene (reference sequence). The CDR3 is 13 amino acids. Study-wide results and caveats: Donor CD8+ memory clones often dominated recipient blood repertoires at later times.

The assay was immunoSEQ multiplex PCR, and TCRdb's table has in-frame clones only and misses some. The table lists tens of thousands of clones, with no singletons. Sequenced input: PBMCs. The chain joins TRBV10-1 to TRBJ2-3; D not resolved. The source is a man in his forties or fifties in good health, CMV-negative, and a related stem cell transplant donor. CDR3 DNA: TGCGCCAGCAGTGAGCCCCCCTCAGATACGCAGTATTTT. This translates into CASSEPPSDTQYF.